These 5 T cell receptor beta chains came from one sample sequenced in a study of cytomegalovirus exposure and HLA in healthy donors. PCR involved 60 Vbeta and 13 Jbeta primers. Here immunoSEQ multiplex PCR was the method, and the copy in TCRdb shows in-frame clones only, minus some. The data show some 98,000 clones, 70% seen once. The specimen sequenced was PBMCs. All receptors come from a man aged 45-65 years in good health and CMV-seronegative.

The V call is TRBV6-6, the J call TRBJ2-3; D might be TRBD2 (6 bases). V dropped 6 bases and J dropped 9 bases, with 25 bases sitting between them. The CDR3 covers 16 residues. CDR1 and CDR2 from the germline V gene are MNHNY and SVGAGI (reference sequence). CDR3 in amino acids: CASSPFGGGTSVTQYF. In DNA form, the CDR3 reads TGTGCCAGCAGCCCATTTGGGGGAGGCACATCTGTGACGCAGTATTTT.

As DNA, the CDR3 is TGTGCCAGCAGCCTAGGGACAGGGGAAAGGGGCTACACCTTC. It specifies CASSLGTGERGYTF. The rearrangement links TRBV5-4 to TRBJ1-2, with TRBD1 matching 10 bases. Germline-derived CDR1 and CDR2 are SGHNT and YYREEE (reference sequence). This CDR3 contains 14 residues. The J segment lost 8 bases and the V segment lost 4 bases, leaving 8 bases of the junction unmatched.

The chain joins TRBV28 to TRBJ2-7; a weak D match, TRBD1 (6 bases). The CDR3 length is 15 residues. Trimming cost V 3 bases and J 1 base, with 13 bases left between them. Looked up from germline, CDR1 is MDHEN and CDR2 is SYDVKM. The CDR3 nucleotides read TGTGCCAGCAGTTTGATAGTAACAGGGTCCTACGAGCAGTACTTC. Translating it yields CASSLIVTGSYEQYF.

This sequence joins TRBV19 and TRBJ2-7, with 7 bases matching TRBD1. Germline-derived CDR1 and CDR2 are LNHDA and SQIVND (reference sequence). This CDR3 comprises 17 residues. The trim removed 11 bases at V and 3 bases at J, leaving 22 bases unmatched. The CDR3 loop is CAFYRDRATLNHYEQYF. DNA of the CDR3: TGTGCCTTTTATCGAGACAGGGCCACCTTAAATCACTACGAGCAGTACTTC.

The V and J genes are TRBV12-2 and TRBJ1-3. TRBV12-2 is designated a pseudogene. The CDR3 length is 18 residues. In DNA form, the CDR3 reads TGTGCAAGTCGCTTAGATATTGCGGTCGGACTCGTAGGAAACACCATATATTTT. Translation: CASRLDIAVGLVGNTIYF.